This T cell receptor (beta chain) was observed in a study of cytomegalovirus exposure and HLA in healthy donors (dated by TCRdb to the late 2010s). Concerning the study at large: According to an earlier analysis of around 600 of the donors, about 180 million T cells yielded 100 million or so unique TCR beta sequences and more than 250 Gb of sequence data. In a later genetic analysis, genome-wide SNP genotypes for about three fifths of the roughly 670 donors were used, and that subset was treated as a discovery cohort. The later analysis used no new phenotypic data to find candidate immune exposures, relying instead on TCR beta sequences and their occurrence across donors. The genetic ancestry cluster associated with self-reported Caucasian donors included roughly four fifths of the roughly 390 genotyped donors. To predict cytomegalovirus infection status, the study brought together high-throughput TCR immunosequencing, statistical association of individual TCRs with disease status, and machine learning. In an earlier analysis of a few hundred of the donors, high-throughput TCR beta sequencing was used to judge whether each TCR beta V gene segment behaved as functional or pseudogenic. Donor age, sex, ethnicity and CMV serostatus were compiled together with the repertoire data. The number of donors typed differed by locus, with 629-630 for A, B, C, DRB1 and DQB1, more than 500 for DQA1, 600 to 610 for DPA1, and some 470 for DPB1. The study used immunosequencing to profile the T cell repertoires of more than 650 subjects and linked those repertoires to cytomegalovirus serostatus. Roughly five DR-DQ haplotypes were handled as single units for association and clustering because linkage in the cohort was strong. In addition to the first cohort of 650 to 800 subjects, a separate validation cohort of approximately 120 different subjects was used. HLA typing included class I and class II loci at four-digit resolution. Among about 400 genotyped donors of the cohort, an average of roughly 230,000 unique TCR beta nucleotide sequences was sequenced per donor, of which about 19% were non-productive. An early release covering about 600 HLA-typed donors comprised about 320 gigabases of sequencing data and roughly 86 million unique TCR sequences. The aim of the study was to test whether cataloging public T cell receptors could identify signatures of past pathogen exposure. A later analysis re-analyzed previously published TCR beta repertoires from 550 to 700 donors and added high-resolution HLA genotyping to study TCR occurrence patterns. Every repertoire in the discovery cohort had been generated on one and the same sequencing platform. What the work shows at the level of the full study, not this receptor alone: The 87-base-pair reads could not distinguish some IMGT-functional V segments, including TRBV6-2 and TRBV6-3, so those segments were excluded. V-gene and J-gene trimming of TCR beta chains was associated with a missense DCLRE1C variant in a later genetic analysis, and the association was replicated in an independent cohort. In a later analysis, TCR association rates were found to vary across HLA loci, with the most associated TCRs seen for DRB1 alleles and the fewest for HLA-C alleles. CMV serostatus was the only immune exposure information available for the cohort. While some public TCRs were present in many individuals, most TCR sequences turned up only very rarely across donors. Linkage disequilibrium might explain the correlated functional status among segregating V segments, but an unknown experimental factor could not be ruled out. Presence/absence analyses assumed roughly uniform sequencing depth across donors, an assumption that may not hold. A later genetic analysis reported fewer N-insertions in productive TCRs among donors in an Asian-associated ancestry cluster than the roughly 690-donor mean. A later analysis reported that several top co-occurrence clusters appeared linked to parvovirus B19, influenza, CMV and Epstein-Barr virus. Broadly in line with IMGT annotations, most TCR beta V segments showed up in productive rearrangements about 87% or about 30% of the time in an earlier analysis of some 590 of the donors. Because some donors lacked HLA typing at each locus, the association tests relied only on the typed subset. It was suggested by the authors that the approach could potentially be generalized to other disease states and immunological phenotypes. In a later analysis, most CMV-associated TCR beta chains were found to appear HLA-restricted, with HLA associations seemingly driven largely by CMV exposure. When HLA alleles, especially DR and DQ, strongly co-occurred, TCR associations were difficult to assign to individual alleles. In a later analysis, 15,000 to 20,000 TCR beta sequences were associated with specific HLA alleles at a false discovery rate of 0.05. A further reported finding was that TCR beta sequences accurately predicted the HLA-A and HLA-B alleles for most subjects in the first cohort. Three of the identified cytomegalovirus-associated TCR beta chains were confirmed in vitro to be specific for cytomegalovirus antigens. In a later analysis, HLA-associated TCR beta chains showed more clonal expansion and lower generation probabilities than non-associated chains that were equally common. A group of highly shared sequence variants was considered likely to be a technical artifact of the sequencing pipeline. The study gave a list of 150 to 200 TCR beta chains associated with cytomegalovirus. The classifier was reported to diagnose cytomegalovirus status with high specificity and sensitivity in both the original and validation cohorts. Only TCR beta chains were sequenced in this cohort, and the absence of alpha or paired-chain data limited detectable features. Some 15 rarely observed V segments, including chromosome 9 orphons, were excluded from the earlier analysis of several hundred of the donors because counts were too low.

Details on this clone: Its target antigen remains unknown.

Libraries were made using the immunoSEQ multiplex PCR assay. For the multiplex PCR, a mixture combining 60 forward primers for TCR Vbeta segments and 13 reverse primers for TCR Jbeta segments was used. The CDR3 region of rearranged TCR beta genes was amplified from genomic DNA with a multiplex PCR assay. Amplified TCR beta libraries were sequenced as 87-base-pair reads on the Illumina HiSeq System. For the original study's pipeline: A later analysis counted about 80 million unique TCR beta chains across the 600 to 850 repertoires, and 10 million to 11 million of these chains were shared by at least two donors. Raw reads were error-corrected and collapsed into unique sequences with a nearest-neighbor algorithm that merged closely related sequences to remove PCR and sequencing errors. V, D and J gene segments were assigned by aligning CDR3 sequences to IMGT reference sequences. Each retained sequence needed at least a six-nucleotide match to both a V gene segment and a J gene segment. A rearrangement was called productive if the CDR3 had no stop codons and remained in frame with V and J, and every other rearrangement was called non-productive. Following IMGT convention, CDR3 was defined as the stretch from the second conserved V-encoded cysteine up to the conserved J-encoded phenylalanine. The earlier analysis of 500 to 600 of the donors excluded sequences that lacked an unambiguous match to a single V gene segment. In an earlier analysis of a few hundred of the donors, V segments were called functional above 56.7% productive rearrangements and were called segregating when the between-donor standard deviation exceeded 5%. A statistical classification framework was built to diagnose cytomegalovirus status from the catalog of TCR beta chain sequences. A later analysis assigned V and J genes by comparing TCR nucleotide sequences with IMGT/GENE-DB human TR gene sequences. The TCRdist pipeline was used in a later analysis to assign CDR3 sequences and most-parsimonious VDJ recombination scenarios. In a later analysis, each TCR beta chain was defined by its CDR3 amino acid sequence together with its V-gene family, and reads lacking a unique V-gene family were excluded. A later analysis removed several hundred highly shared, low-generation-probability nucleotide sequences to deal with suspected cross-contamination and a sequencing artifact. For each public chain, a later analysis derived a clonal expansion index from normalized ranks of inferred template counts within each repertoire. Generation probabilities in a later analysis came from a VDJ recombination model fitted to out-of-frame rearrangements, and those results were checked against IGoR. In a later analysis, TCR-TCR, TCR-HLA and TCR-CMV co-occurrence was scored with hypergeometric tests, and a repertoire-size bias correction was applied to TCR pairs. False discovery rates were estimated in a later analysis by permuting HLA or CMV assignments 20 times. In a later analysis, co-occurring TCRs were grouped with DBSCAN, and TCRdist sequence similarity was added when clustering was performed within HLA-allele-positive subsets. Repertoires with fewer than 30,000 or more than 120,000 public chains, plus five repertoires with anomalous nucleotide sharing, were excluded from co-occurrence clustering. TCRdb provides this immuneACCESS table in a form limited to in-frame rearrangements. Some clones are lacking; in checked studies, under half of them reflect an unresolved V gene, and why the rest are absent is not known. The DNA was the basis for D and trimming; V, J and clone size are from that table. The sample has roughly 79,000 clones on record. About 4.6% of the sample is held by the ten biggest clonotypes.

Sequences SGHVS (CDR1) and FQNEAQ (CDR2) are obtained from the germline V gene. V is pared back by 1 base and J by 3 bases, with 10 bases lying between the germline termini. Including the terminal cysteine and phenylalanine, the CDR3 comprises 14 residues. Of the read, only the CDR3 DNA is kept; its 42 bases are in frame from base 1. In total, 666 healthy bone marrow donors made up the cohort. At the time of sampling, every cohort member was nominally healthy, though immune exposures that went unrecorded were likely present. The donor tested CMV seronegative and was one of the 352 seronegative cohort members. Each donor provided a peripheral blood sample, and peripheral blood mononuclear cells were used for TCR beta sequencing. The Qiagen DNeasy Blood Extraction Kit was used to extract genomic DNA from the blood cell samples.

The rearrangement combines TRBV7-8 with TRBJ2-7; no D gene can be assigned with confidence. The sequencing input was PBMCs. The clonotype originates from a man younger than 45 in good health and CMV-seronegative. The DNA sequence follows: TGTGCCAGCAGCTTAGTCGGCAGAGGCTACGAGCAGTACTTC. Its product reads: CASSLVGRGYEQYF.